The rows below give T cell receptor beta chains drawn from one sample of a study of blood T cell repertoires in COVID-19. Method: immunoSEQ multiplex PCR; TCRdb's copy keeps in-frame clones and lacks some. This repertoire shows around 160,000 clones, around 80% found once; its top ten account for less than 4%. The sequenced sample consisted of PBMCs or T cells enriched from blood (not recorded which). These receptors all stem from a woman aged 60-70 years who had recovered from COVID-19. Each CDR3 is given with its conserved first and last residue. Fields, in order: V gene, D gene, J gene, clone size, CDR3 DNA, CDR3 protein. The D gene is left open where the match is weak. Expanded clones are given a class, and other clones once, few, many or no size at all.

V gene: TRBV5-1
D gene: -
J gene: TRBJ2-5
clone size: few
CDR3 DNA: TGCGCCAGCAGCTTGGTTCTCGGGGGGCCCGAGGAGACCCAGTACTTC
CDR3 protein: CASSLVLGGPEETQYF

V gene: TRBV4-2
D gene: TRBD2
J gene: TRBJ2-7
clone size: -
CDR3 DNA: TGTGCCAGCAGCCAACTCGGACTAGCGGGGGGACTCTACGAGCAGTACTTC
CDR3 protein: CASSQLGLAGGLYEQYF

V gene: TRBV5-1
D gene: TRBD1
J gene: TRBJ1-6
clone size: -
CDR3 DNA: TGCGCCAGCAGCTCCGGGACAGACTATTCACCCCTCCACTTT
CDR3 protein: CASSSGTDYSPLHF

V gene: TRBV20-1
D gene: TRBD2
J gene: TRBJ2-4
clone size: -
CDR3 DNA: TGCAGTGCTAGTGGTAGCGGGGAACTAGCCAAAAACATTCAGTACTTC
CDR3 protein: CSASGSGELAKNIQYF

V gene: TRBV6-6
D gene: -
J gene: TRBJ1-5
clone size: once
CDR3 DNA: TGTGCCAGCAGTTATATGGCAGGGGATCTGCCCCAGCATTTT
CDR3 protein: CASSYMAGDLPQHF

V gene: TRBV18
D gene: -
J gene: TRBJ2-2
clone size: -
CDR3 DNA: TGTGCCAGCGCGACGCGCAGGGGGAACACCGGGGAGCTGTTTTTT
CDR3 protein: CASATRRGNTGELFF

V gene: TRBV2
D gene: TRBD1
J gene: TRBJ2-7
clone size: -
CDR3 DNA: TGTGCCAGCAGTGTTGGACAGGGGTCGACGGGCGAGCAGTACTTC
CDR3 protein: CASSVGQGSTGEQYF

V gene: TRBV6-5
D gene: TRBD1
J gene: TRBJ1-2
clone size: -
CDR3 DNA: TGTGCCAGCAGTTACGGAACAGGGGGCGACTATGGCTACACCTTC
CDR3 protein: CASSYGTGGDYGYTF

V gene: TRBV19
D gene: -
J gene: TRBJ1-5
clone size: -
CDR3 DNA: TGTGCCAGTAGTTCCTGGGGGCAGAGTCAGCCCCAGCATTTT
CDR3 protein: CASSSWGQSQPQHF

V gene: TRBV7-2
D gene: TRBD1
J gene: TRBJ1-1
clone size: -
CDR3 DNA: TGTGCCAGCAGCCTGGGACAGGGGAGCACTGAAGCTTTCTTT
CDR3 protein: CASSLGQGSTEAFF

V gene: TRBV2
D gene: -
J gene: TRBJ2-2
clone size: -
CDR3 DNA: TGTGCCAGCAGTGGCCAGGGGAACACCGGGGAGCTGTTTTTT
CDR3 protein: CASSGQGNTGELFF

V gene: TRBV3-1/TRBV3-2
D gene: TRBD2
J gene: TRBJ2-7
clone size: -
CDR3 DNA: TGTGCCAGCAGTCAAGCTGGCGGGGGGGCTCTCATTTCCTACGAGCAGTACTTC
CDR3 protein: CASSQAGGGALISYEQYF

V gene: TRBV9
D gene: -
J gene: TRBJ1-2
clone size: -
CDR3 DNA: TGTGCCAGCAGCGTAGCTGGTACGGGGAACTATGGCTACACCTTC
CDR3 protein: CASSVAGTGNYGYTF

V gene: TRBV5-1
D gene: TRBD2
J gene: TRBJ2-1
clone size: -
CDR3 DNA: TGCGCCAGCAGCATGGGACTAGCGGGGGGGCCTTATGATGAGCAGTTCTTC
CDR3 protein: CASSMGLAGGPYDEQFF

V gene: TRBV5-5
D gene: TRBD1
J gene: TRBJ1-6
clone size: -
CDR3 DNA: TGTGCCAGCAGCCACAGGGGCTACACCGAATTGGGAATTTCACCCCTCCACTTT
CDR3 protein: CASSHRGYTELGISPLHF

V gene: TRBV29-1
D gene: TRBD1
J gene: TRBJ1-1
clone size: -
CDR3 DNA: TGCAGCGTAGTCGGACAGGGGGTGAACACTGAAGCTTTCTTT
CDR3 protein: CSVVGQGVNTEAFF

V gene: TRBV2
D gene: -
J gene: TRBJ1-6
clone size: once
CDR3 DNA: TGTGCCAGCAGCCGCCGAGGGCAGACCTATAATTCACCCCTCCACTTT
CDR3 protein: CASSRRGQTYNSPLHF

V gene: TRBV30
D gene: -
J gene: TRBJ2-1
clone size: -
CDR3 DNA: TGTGCCTGGAGTAGGGGGGGATCGTATAATGAGCAGTTCTTC
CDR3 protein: CAWSRGGSYNEQFF

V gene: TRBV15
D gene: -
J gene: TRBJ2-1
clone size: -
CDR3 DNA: TGTGCCACCAGCAGCTGGACCCCCGCAGGGGATGAGCAGTTCTTC
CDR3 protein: CATSSWTPAGDEQFF

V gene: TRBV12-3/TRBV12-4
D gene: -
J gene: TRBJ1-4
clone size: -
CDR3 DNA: TGTGCCAGCAGTCGAAGGCAGGGAGAAAAACTGTTTTTT
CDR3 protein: CASSRRQGEKLFF

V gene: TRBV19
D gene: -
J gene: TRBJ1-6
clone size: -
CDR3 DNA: TGTGCCAGTAGTATTTCCCCAGATTCACCCCTCCACTTT
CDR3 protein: CASSISPDSPLHF

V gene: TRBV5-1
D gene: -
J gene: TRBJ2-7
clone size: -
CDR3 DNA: TGCGCCAGACAGGGACCAAGCTCCTACGAGCAGTACTTC
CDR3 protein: CARQGPSSYEQYF

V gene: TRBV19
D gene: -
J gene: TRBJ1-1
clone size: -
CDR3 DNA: TGTGCCAGTAGTATGAGCCCGTTCAACACTGAAGCTTTCTTT
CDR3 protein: CASSMSPFNTEAFF

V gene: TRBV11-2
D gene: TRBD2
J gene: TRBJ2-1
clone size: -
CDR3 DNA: TGTGCCAGCAGCTTATTATCGGCGGGGGGCAATGAGCAGTTCTTC
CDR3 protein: CASSLLSAGGNEQFF

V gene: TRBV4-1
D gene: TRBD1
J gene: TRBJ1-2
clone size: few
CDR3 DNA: TGCGCCAGCAGCCACGACAGGGCTGGCTATGGCTACACCTTC
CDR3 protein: CASSHDRAGYGYTF

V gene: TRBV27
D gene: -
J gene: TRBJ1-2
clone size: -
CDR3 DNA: TGTGCCAGCAGTTTGATAGAGGGAGGGGTTAATGGCTACACCTTC
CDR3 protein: CASSLIEGGVNGYTF

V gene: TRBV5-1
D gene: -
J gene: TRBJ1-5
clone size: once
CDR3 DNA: TGCGCCAGCAGCTTGAGGGGTGGCAATCAGCCCCAGCATTTT
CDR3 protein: CASSLRGGNQPQHF

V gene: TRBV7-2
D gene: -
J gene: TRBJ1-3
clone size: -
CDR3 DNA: TGTGCCAGCAGCTTGGGGGGTCCTGGAAACACCATATATTTT
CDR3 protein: CASSLGGPGNTIYF

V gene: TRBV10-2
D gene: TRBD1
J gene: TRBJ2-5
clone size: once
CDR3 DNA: TGCGCCAGCGGCAGACAGGGGGCGCGGGAGACCCAGTACTTC
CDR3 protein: CASGRQGARETQYF

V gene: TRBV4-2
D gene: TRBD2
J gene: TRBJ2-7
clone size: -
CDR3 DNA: TGTGCCAGCAGCCTGGGGGGGATACTAGCGGGTCCTTACGAGCAGTACTTC
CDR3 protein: CASSLGGILAGPYEQYF

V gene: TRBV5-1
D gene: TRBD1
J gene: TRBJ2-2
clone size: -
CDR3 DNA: TGCGCCAGCAGCCTCGGGACAGGGGCCACCGGGGAGCTGTTTTTT
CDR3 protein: CASSLGTGATGELFF

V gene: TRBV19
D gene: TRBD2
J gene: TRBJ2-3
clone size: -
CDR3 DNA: TGTGCCAGTAGTAGGGCTAGCGGGTACACAGATACGCAGTATTTT
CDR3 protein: CASSRASGYTDTQYF